The entry that follows covers one T cell receptor (beta chain) sequence. 5'RACE, which relied on constant-segment primers, yielded TCR alpha and TCR beta cDNA libraries carrying sample barcodes and UMIs. TCRdb itself ran the 5' RACE reads through MiXCR, one entry per CDR3 protein. The sample has around 140,000 distinct CDR3 sequences, around 5.8% seen once; the top ten hold more than 2%. The data derive from a study of T-cell memory formation after mild COVID-19. Study-level background: TCR clusters were mostly donor specific.

The material sequenced was PBMCs or a T cell subset sorted from them (not recorded which). The receptor was derived from an adult woman who had mild COVID-19 (a few samples of this study predate the infection). Cell type and time point are not known.

CDR3 protein: CASSNLAGAGEYEQYF. The CDR3 region has the DNA TGCGCCAGCAGCAACCTAGCGGGGGCCGGTGAATACGAGCAGTACTTC. The chain couples TRBV5-1 to TRBJ2-7; TRBD2 agrees at 10 bases. The CDR3 runs 16 residues. CDR1 is SGHRS, CDR2 YFSETQ, per germline. With V trimmed by 4 bases and J by 4 bases, 11 bases remained unmatched. The variable domain in full, completed from reference TRBV5-1 and TRBJ2-7, reads KAGVTQTPRYLIKTRGQQVTLSCSPISGHRSVSWYQQTPGQGLQFLFEYFSETQRNKGNFPGRFSGRQFSNSRSEMNVSTLELGDSALYLCASSNLAGAGEYEQYFGPGTRLTVT.